Following are 6 T cell receptor beta chains from one sample sequenced in a study of beta chain features in type 1 diabetes. Study conclusions and caveats: TCRB CDR3 length was moderately but significantly reduced in all four CD4+ subsets of Type 1 diabetes patients.

TCRB transcripts that were expressed got sequenced, as all of the isolated RNA had been reverse transcribed. Sequenced by immunoSEQ multiplex PCR; TCRdb stores in-frame clones only, minus some. The sample lists 150,000 to 200,000 clones, roughly 7.1% occurring once. Their antigens are not known. The sample taken for sequencing was central memory CD4+ T cells from blood. Receptors were obtained from a woman between 40 and 55 years old with type 1 diabetes.

CDR3 residues: CASRTDRERYGYTF. The CDR3 DNA reads as TGTGCCAGCCGGACGGACAGGGAGCGGTATGGCTACACCTTC. V is TRBV6-1 and J is TRBJ1-2; TRBD1 agrees at 8 bases. Per the germline V gene, CDR1 is MNHNS and CDR2 is SASEGT. This CDR3 has 14 residues. Trimming took 8 bases from V and 5 from J; bases not matched to a gene: 10.

The chain carries TRBV18 and TRBJ1-2, with TRBD1 identical over 7 bases. V was pared by 2 bases and J by 2 bases, with 5 bases of the junction left unmatched. Germline V gene data show CDR1 as KGHSH and CDR2 as LQKENI. The CDR3 extends over 15 amino acids. The CDR3 nucleotides read TGTGCCAGCTCACCAATCCCGACAGGGAACTATGGCTACACCTTC. Residues: CASSPIPTGNYGYTF.

The rearrangement joins TRBV7-7 to TRBJ2-2, with 10 bases that match TRBD1. CDR1 SSHAT and CDR2 FNYEAQ come from the germline V gene (reference sequence). This CDR3 contains 14 residues. DNA of the CDR3: TGTGCTTCTGGGACAGGGGCGAACACCGGGGAGCTGTTTTTT. As protein: CASGTGANTGELFF. Full variable domain (rest looked up from reference TRBV7-7 and TRBJ2-2): GAGVSQSPRYKVTKRGQDVTLRCDPISSHATLYWYQQALGQGPEFLTYFNYEAQPDKSGLPSDRFSAERPEGSISTLTIQRTEQRDSAMYRCASGTGANTGELFFGEGSRLTVL.

A few counts support this clone. The chain combines TRBV4-1 with TRBJ2-7; D may be TRBD2 (5 bases). The CDR3 runs to 15 residues. The germline gives CDR1 MGHRA, CDR2 YSYEKL. Trimming pared 4 bases from V and 1 base from J, leaving 14 bases between. The CDR3: CASSPAPGGSYEQYF. The CDR3 DNA follows: TGCGCCAGCAGCCCAGCCCCGGGCGGGTCCTACGAGCAGTACTTC.

The table lists this clone with a few counts. The chain employs TRBV9 and TRBJ2-3, with 8 nucleotides matching TRBD2. CDR3 length: 14 amino acids. The ends lost 3 bases at V and 4 bases at J; junction bases unmatched: 4. The germline gives CDR1 SGDLS, CDR2 YYNGEE. The CDR3 DNA follows: TGTGCCAGCAGCGGGACTAGCAGGGCAGATACGCAGTATTTT. Translated: CASSGTSRADTQYF.

This clone was observed a few times. The V call is TRBV7-8, the J call TRBJ1-4; possible D gene TRBD1, 6 bases. There are 14 residues in the CDR3. With 4 bases removed from V and 8 bases from J, the gap between germline ends came to 14 bases. Germline V gene lookup returns CDR1 SGHVS and CDR2 FQNEAQ. CDR3 sequence reads: CASSYRAQGEKLFF. CDR3 coding DNA: TGTGCCAGCAGCTACCGGGCCCAGGGGGAAAAACTGTTTTTT. Using reference TRBV7-8 and TRBJ1-4 for the parts outside the CDR3, the full variable domain is GAGVSQSPRYKVAKRGQDVALRCDPISGHVSLFWYQQALGQGPEFLTYFQNEAQLDKSGLPSDRFFAERPEGSVSTLKIQRTQQEDSAVYLCASSYRAQGEKLFFGSGTQLSVL.